Described below is a single TCR beta chain sequence and its context. This sample was taken from a study of T cell repertoires in cytomegalovirus infection. TCRdb re-called the reads with MiXCR, one entry per CDR3 protein. The sample has 740,000 or so distinct CDR3 sequences, approximately 40% seen once. The V end lost 3 bases, the J end lost 1 base, and 10 bases lay between the germline ends. CDR1 is LNHDA and CDR2 is SQIVND in the germline V gene (reference sequence). This CDR3 spans 15 amino acids. The sequencing sample was made of PBMCs. The chain has TRBV19 and TRBJ2-1; D perhaps matches TRBD2 (6 bases). The sequence derives from a human donor in good health (CMV status not recorded). Some clones in this sample may be carry-over from other donors' samples. As DNA, the CDR3 is TGTGCCAGTAGTATTTCCGGGAGATCCTACAATGAGCAGTTCTTC. Translated, it gives CASSISGRSYNEQFF. Variable domain in full (rest from reference TRBV19 and TRBJ2-1): DGGITQSPKYLFRKEGQNVTLSCEQNLNHDAMYWYRQDPGQGLRLIYYSQIVNDFQKGDIAEGYSVSREKKESFPLTVTSAQKNPTAFYLCASSISGRSYNEQFFGPGTRLTVL.